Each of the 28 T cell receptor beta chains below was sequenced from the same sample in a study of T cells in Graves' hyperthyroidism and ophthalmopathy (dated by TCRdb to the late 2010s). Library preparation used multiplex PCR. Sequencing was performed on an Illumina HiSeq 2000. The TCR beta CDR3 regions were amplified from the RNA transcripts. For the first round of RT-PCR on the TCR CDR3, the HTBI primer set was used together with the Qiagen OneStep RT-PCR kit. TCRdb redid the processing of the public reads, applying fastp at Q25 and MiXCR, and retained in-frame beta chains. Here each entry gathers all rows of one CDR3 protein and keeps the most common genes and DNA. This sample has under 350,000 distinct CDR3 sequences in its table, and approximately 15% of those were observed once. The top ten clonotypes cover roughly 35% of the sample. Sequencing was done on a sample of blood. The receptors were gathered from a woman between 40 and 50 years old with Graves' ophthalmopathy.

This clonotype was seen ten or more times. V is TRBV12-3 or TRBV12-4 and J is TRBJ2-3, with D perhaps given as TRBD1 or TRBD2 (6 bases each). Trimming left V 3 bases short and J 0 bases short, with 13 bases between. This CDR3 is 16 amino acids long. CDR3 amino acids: CASSFSRGASTDTQYF. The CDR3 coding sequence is TGTGCCAGCAGTTTCAGTAGGGGGGCTAGCACAGATACGCAGTATTTT.

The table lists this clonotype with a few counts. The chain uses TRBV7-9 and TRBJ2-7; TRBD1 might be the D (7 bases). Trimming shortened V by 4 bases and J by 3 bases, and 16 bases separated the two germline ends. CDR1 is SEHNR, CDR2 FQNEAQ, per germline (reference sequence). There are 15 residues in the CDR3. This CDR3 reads CASSSKTGRFYEQYF. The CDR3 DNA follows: TGTGCCAGCAGCTCCAAGACAGGGAGGTTCTACGAGCAGTACTTC.

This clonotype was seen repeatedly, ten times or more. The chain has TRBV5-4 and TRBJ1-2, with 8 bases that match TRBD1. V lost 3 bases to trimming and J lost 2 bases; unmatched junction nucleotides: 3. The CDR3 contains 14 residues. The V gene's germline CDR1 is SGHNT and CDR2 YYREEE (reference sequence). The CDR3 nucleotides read TGTGCCAGCAGCTATGGGACAGGAAACTATGGCTACACCTTC. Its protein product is CASSYGTGNYGYTF.

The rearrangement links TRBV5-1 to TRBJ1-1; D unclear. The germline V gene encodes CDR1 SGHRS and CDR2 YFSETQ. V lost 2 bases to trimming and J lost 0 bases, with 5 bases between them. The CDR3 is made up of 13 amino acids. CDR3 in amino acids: CASSFVVNTEAFF. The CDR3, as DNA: TGCGCCAGCAGCTTTGTAGTGAACACTGAAGCTTTCTTT.

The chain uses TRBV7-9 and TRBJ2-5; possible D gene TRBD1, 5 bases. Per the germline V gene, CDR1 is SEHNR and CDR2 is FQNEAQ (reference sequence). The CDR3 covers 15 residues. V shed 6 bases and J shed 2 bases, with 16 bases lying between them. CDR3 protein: CASRQRGTGQETQYF. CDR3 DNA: TGTGCCAGCAGACAAAGGGGAACAGGACAAGAGACCCAGTACTTC.

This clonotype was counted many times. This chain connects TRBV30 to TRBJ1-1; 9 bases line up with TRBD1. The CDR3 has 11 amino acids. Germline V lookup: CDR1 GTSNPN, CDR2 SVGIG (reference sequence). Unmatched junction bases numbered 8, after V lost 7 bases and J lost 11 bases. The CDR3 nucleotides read TGTGCCTCGTACAGGGGGCGCCGGGCTTTCTTT. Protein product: CASYRGRRAFF.

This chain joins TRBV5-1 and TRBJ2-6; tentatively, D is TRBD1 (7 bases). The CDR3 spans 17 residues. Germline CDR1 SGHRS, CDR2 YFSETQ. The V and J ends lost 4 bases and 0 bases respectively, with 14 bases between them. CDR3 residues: CASSKAGGPSGANVLTF. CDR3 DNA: TGCGCCAGCAGCAAGGCAGGGGGGCCCTCTGGGGCCAACGTCCTGACTTTC.

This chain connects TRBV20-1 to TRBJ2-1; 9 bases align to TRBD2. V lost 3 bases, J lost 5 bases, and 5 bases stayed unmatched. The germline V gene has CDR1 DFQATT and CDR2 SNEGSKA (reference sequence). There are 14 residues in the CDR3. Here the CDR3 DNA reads TGCAGTGCTAGCAAGCGGGGGGTTGACAATGAGCAGTTCTTC. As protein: CSASKRGVDNEQFF.

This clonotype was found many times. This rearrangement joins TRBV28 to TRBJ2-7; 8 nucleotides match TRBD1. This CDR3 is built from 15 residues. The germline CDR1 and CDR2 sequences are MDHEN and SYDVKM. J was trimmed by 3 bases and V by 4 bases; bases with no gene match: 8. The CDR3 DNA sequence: TGTGCCAGCAGTTCCCCCCCAGGGGGCATCTACGAGCAGTACTTC. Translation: CASSSPPGGIYEQYF.

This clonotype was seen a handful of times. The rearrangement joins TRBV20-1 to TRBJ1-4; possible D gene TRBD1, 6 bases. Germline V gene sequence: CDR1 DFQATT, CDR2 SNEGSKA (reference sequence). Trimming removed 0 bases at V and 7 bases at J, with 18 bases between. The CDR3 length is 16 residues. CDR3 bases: TGCAGTGCTAGAGATCCTCAGGGGCGCTGGGGTGAAAAACTGTTTTTT. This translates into CSARDPQGRWGEKLFF.

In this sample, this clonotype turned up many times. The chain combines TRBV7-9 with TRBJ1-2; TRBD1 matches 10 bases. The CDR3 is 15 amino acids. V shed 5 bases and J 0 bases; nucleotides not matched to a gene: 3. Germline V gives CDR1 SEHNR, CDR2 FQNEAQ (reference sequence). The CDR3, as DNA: TGTGCCAGCAGCGCAGGACAGGGGGCTAACTATGGCTACACCTTC. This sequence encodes CASSAGQGANYGYTF.

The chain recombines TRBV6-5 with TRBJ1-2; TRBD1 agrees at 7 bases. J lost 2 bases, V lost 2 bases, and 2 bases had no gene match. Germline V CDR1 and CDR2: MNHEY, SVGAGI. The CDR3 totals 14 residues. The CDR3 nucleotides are TGTGCCAGCAGTTACGGACAGGCAAACTATGGCTACACCTTC. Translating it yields CASSYGQANYGYTF.

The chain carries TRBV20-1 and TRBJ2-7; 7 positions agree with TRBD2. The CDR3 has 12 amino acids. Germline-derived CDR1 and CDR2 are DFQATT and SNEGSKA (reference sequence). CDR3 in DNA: TGCAGCGGGAGGCGTCTTGTAGACGAGCAGTACTTC. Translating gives CSGRRLVDEQYF.

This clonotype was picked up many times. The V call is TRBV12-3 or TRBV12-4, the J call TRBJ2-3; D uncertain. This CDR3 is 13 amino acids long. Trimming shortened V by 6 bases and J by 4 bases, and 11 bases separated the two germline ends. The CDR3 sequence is CASSRGRADTQYF. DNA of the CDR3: TGTGCCAGCAGCCGCGGACGGGCAGATACGCAGTATTTT.

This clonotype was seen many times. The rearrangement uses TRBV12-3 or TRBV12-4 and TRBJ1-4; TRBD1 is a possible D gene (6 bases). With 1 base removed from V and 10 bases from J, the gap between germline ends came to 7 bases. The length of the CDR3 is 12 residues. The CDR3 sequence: CASSLEGGKLFF. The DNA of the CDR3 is TGTGCCAGCAGTTTAGAGGGGGGAAAACTGTTTTTT.

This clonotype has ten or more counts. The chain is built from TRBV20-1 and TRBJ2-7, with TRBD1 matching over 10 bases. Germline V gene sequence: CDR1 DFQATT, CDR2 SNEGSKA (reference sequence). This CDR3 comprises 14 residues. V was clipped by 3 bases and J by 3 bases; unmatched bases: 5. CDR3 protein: CSASRRDRGYEQYF. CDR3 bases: TGCAGTGCTAGTCGCCGGGACAGGGGCTACGAGCAGTACTTC.

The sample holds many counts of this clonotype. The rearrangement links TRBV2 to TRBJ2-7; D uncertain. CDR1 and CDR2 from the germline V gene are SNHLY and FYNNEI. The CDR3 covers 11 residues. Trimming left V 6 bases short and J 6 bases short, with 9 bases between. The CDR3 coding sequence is TGTGCCAGCAGAGCTTTGGGCGAGCAGTACTTC. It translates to CASRALGEQYF.

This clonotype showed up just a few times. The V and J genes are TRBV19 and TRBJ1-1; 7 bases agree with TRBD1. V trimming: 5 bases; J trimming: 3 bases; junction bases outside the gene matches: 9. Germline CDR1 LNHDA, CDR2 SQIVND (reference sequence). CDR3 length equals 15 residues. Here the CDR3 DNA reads TGTGCCAGTAGTGCCCGACAGGGAGGGGACACTGAAGCTTTCTTT. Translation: CASSARQGGDTEAFF.

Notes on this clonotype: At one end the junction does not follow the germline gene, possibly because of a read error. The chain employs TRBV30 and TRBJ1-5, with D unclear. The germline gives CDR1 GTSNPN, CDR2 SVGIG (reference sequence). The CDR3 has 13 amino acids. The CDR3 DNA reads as TGTGCCTGGAGTGTTACACAAAATCAGCCCCGGCATTTT. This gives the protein CAWSVTQNQPRHF.

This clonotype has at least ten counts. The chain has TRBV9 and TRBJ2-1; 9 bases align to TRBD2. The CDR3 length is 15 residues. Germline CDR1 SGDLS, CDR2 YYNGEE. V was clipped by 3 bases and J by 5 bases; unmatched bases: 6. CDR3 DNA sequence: TGTGCCAGCAGCGCGTCGGGACTAGCCCACAATGAGCAGTTCTTC. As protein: CASSASGLAHNEQFF.

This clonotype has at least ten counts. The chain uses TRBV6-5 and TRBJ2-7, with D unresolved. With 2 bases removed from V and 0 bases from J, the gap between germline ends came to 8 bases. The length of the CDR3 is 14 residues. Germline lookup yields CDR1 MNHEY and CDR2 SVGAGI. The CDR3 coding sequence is TGTGCCAGCAGTTACGACGGCAGCTCCTACGAGCAGTACTTC. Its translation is CASSYDGSSYEQYF.

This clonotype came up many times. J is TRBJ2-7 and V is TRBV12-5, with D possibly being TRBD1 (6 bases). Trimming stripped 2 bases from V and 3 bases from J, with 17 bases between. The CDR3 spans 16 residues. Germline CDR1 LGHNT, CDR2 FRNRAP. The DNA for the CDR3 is TGTGCTAGTGGTTTGAGGACTGGGGGCGAGAGCTACGAGCAGTACTTC. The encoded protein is CASGLRTGGESYEQYF. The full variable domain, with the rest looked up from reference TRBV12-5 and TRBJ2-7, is DARVTQTPRHKVTEMGQEVTMRCQPILGHNTVFWYRQTMMQGLELLAYFRNRAPLDDSGMPKDRFSAEMPDATLATLKIQPSEPRDSAVYFCASGLRTGGESYEQYFGPGTRLTVT.

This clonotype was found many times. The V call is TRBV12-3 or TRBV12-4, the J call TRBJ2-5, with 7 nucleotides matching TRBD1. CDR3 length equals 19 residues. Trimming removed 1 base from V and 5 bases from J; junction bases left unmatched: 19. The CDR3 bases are TGTGCCAGCAGTTTAGGAGGTCGAGGGGGCGCCCGGTTGTTTGAGACCCAGTACTTC. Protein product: CASSLGGRGGARLFETQYF.

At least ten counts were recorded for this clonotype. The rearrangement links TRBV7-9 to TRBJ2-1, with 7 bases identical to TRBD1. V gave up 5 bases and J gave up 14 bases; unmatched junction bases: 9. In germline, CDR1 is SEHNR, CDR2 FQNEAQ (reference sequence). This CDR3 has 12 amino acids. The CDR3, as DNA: TGTGCCAGCAGCACAGGGGAAGGTCGTAAGTTCTTC. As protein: CASSTGEGRKFF.

Here the CDR3 DNA reads TGTGCCAGCTCACTTTACTCAGGAATCTACGAGCAGTACTTC. This encodes CASSLYSGIYEQYF. The chain recombines TRBV18 with TRBJ2-7; D gene unclear. V lost 4 bases, J lost 3 bases, and 13 bases lay in between. The length of the CDR3 is 14 residues. Germline V CDR1 and CDR2: KGHSH, LQKENI. Supplemented by reference TRBV18 and TRBJ2-7, the full variable domain reads NAGVMQNPRHLVRRRGQEARLRCSPMKGHSHVYWYRQLPEEGLKFMVYLQKENIIDESGMPKERFSAEFPKEGPSILRIQQVVRGDSAAYFCASSLYSGIYEQYFGPGTRLTVT.

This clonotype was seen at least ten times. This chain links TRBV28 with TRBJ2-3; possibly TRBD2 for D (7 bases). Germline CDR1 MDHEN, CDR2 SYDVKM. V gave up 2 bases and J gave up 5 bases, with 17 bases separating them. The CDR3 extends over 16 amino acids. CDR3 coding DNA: TGTGCCAGCAGTTTAGGGGGGCGGGGGATGAGAGATACGCAGTATTTT. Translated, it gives CASSLGGRGMRDTQYF.

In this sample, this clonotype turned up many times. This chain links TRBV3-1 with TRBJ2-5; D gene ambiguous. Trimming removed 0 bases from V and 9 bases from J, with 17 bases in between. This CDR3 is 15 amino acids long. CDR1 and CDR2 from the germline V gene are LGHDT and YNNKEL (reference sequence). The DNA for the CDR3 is TGTGCCAGCAGCCAAGATGAGAGGCTAGTAGGATCCCAGTACTTC. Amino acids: CASSQDERLVGSQYF.

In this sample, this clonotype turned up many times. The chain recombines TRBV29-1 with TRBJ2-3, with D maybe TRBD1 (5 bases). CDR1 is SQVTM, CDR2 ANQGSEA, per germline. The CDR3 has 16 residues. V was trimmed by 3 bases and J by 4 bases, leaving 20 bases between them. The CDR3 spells CSVDRLGREGADTQYF. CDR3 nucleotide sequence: TGCAGCGTTGATCGGCTGGGCAGGGAAGGAGCAGATACGCAGTATTTT.